This T cell receptor (beta chain) originates from a study of blood T cell repertoires in COVID-19. The wider study: Donors in the United States, Italy and Spain gave samples during acute or convalescent COVID-19. PBMCs, B-cell-depleted T cells, or T cells were the source of the cDNA or gDNA that made up the material.

The CDR3 loop spans 14 amino acids. Germline V gene lookup returns CDR1 SGHTA and CDR2 FQGNSA. V gave up 2 bases and J gave up 4 bases; unmatched junction bases: 4. Per the authors' pipeline: Amplified reference gene primers provided the basis for estimating nucleated cell counts. Method: immunoSEQ multiplex PCR; TCRdb's copy keeps in-frame clones and lacks some. The DNA gave D and trimming, while V, J and clone size come from that table. Of 60,000 to 90,000 clones detected, approximately 84% appear once; the ten largest clones hold less than 6%. The clonotype was recovered from a man aged 55 to 70 with active or convalescent COVID-19. The chain joins TRBV7-2 to TRBJ1-2, with 7 bases aligning to TRBD1. Sequencing used peripheral blood. The CDR3 region is CASSLYRGSYGYTF. The CDR3 coding sequence is TGTGCCAGCAGCTTATACAGGGGAAGCTATGGCTACACCTTC.